This T cell receptor beta chain was sequenced during a study of long-term antiretroviral therapy in people with HIV. For the study at large: Samples from the earliest time points predate the 2015 immediate-ART recommendation by about a decade.

Survey-level immunoSEQ v3.0 assays were run. The assay was immunoSEQ multiplex PCR, and TCRdb's table has in-frame clones only and misses some. Of 29,000 or so clones listed, about 94% are singletons. Broader study findings: Whereas controls had wider CDR3 length ranges, HIV repertoires had narrower ones. Diversity increased after ART yet remained lower than in transplant donor controls.

This CDR3 region has 15 residues. Trimming removed 4 bases from V and 0 bases from J, with 8 bases in between. Germline CDR1 reads SGHDT; CDR2 reads YYEEEE. Details on this clone: Its antigen is still unknown.

The sample in question was unsorted PBMCs, obtained about 7.4 years after starting antiretroviral therapy. This receptor was identified in a middle-aged man with HIV. This sequence joins TRBV5-6 and TRBJ2-6, with D possibly TRBD1 on 5 matching bases. The CDR3 here is CASSPGYSGANVLTF. The CDR3 DNA is TGTGCCAGCAGCCCAGGGTACTCTGGGGCCAACGTCCTGACTTTC.